This T cell receptor (beta chain) appears in the sequencing data of a study of metastatic and nonmetastatic thyroid tumors. Via MiXCR, TCRdb re-called the PCR reads. The sample includes 70,000 or so clones, 12% to 15% of them seen just once. From germline, CDR1 is SGHRS and CDR2 YFSETQ. V lost 4 bases, J lost 8 bases, and 12 bases stayed unmatched. CDR3 size: 15 residues. Ahead of thyroid surgery, no patient had received treatment of any kind. The clonotype was recovered from a male donor with papillary thyroid cancer or a benign thyroid nodule (not recorded which). Some clones in this sample may be carry-over from other donors' samples. Input material: blood. The chain couples TRBV5-1 to TRBJ1-2; TRBD1 agrees at 9 bases. In nucleotides, the CDR3 is TGCGCCAGCAGCGGAAATCCGGGACAGGGTGACGGCTACACCTTC. Residues: CASSGNPGQGDGYTF.